The present T cell receptor beta chain was sequenced within a study of T cell responses to AZD1222 COVID-19 vaccine. Germline trimming cut 5 bases from V and 3 bases from J; bases unmatched to any gene: 11. CDR1 is MDHEN and CDR2 is SYDVKM in the germline V gene. The CDR3 length is 17 residues. The repertoire was sequenced with immunoSEQ multiplex PCR; TCRdb's copy has only in-frame clones and lacks some. The table records about 150,000 clones, approximately 90% of them present only once. Sequencing used peripheral blood, obtained on day 0 of AZD1222 vaccination. The chain uses TRBV28 and TRBJ1-3; TRBD1 aligns across 9 bases. The sequence came from an adult in good health. The CDR3 DNA is TGTGCCAGCAGTCCCCCCGGGACAGGGTTAGATGGAAACACCATATATTTT. This encodes CASSPPGTGLDGNTIYF.